Following are 23 T cell receptor beta chains from one sample sequenced in a study of spatial heterogeneity in lung cancer. Noted time point: sample taken at primary tumor resection. For these receptors, no antigen is known. Study conclusions and caveats: The study found that expanded intratumoral alpha and beta TCR counts tracked tumor mutation counts.

TCRdb reprocessed the 5' RACE reads with MiXCR, giving one entry per CDR3 protein. This table holds 16,000 or so distinct CDR3 sequences, approximately 6.9% found once. Sample: lung tumor tissue, taken at surgery. Receptors originate from a female donor with early-stage non-small cell lung cancer.

Points on this clonotype: For a library built for alpha chains, this beta chain is a stray read; little rests on its size. The chain carries TRBV5-1 and TRBJ2-1, with D hard to call. The CDR3 sequence is 15 residues long. Trimming stripped 5 bases from V and 0 bases from J, with 12 bases between. CDR1 is SGHRS and CDR2 is YFSETQ in the germline V gene. CDR3 coding DNA: TGCGCCAGCAGTTTGACCAGCATCTCCTACAATGAGCAGTTCTTC. Its protein product is CASSLTSISYNEQFF.

This clonotype was picked up a small number of times. This beta chain turned up in a library designed for alpha chains; as an off-target read, its abundance says little. The chain couples TRBV27 to TRBJ2-2, with D possibly matching TRBD1 (5 bases). Germline V lookup: CDR1 MNHEY, CDR2 SMNVEV (reference sequence). CDR3 length equals 13 residues. Trimming cost V 6 bases and J 6 bases, with 11 bases left between them. The DNA of the CDR3 is TGTGCCAGCAGGCAGCAGGGCCCCGGGGAGCTGTTTTTT. As protein: CASRQQGPGELFF.

In its sample, this clonotype ranks as medium-sized. The size of this beta chain means little, since it is a stray read in a library made for alpha chains. Here the CDR3 reads CASSRETGVIDTYEQYF. Here the CDR3 DNA reads TGTGCCAGCAGTCGGGAGACAGGGGTGATAGATACCTACGAGCAGTACTTC. The rearrangement links TRBV28 to TRBJ2-7, with 8 bases matching TRBD1. Trimming cost V 5 bases and J 2 bases; bases outside gene matches: 14. This CDR3 has 17 residues. The germline V gene has CDR1 MDHEN and CDR2 SYDVKM.

This clonotype was seen many times. Found in a library prepared for alpha chains, this beta chain is an off-target read, and its abundance has little meaning. J is TRBJ1-3 and V is TRBV4-2; D is unclear. Germline CDR1 and CDR2: LGHNA and YNFKEQ. The CDR3 totals 15 residues. Trimming removed 5 bases at V and 0 bases at J, with 11 bases between. CDR3 region: CASSYPTDSGNTIYF. The CDR3 DNA follows: TGTGCCAGCAGCTACCCTACGGACTCTGGAAACACCATATATTTT.

This clonotype has at least ten counts. This beta chain is a stray sequence in a library constructed for alpha chains; its clone size is not meaningful. This chain links TRBV20-1 with TRBJ2-3; weak D call: TRBD1 (6 bases). The CDR3 runs 14 residues. Germline V gives CDR1 DFQATT, CDR2 SNEGSKA (reference sequence). Trimming took 5 bases from V and 2 from J, leaving 14 bases between them. The CDR3, as DNA: TGCAGTGCTGGACCACAGGGATTCACAGATACGCAGTATTTT. Its translation is CSAGPQGFTDTQYF.

Comment on this clonotype: This beta chain is a stray sequence in a library constructed for alpha chains; its clone size is not meaningful. The chain joins TRBV20-1 to TRBJ1-2; no clear D gene. V was trimmed by 6 bases and J by 8 bases, leaving 10 bases between them. This CDR3 spans 10 amino acids. In germline, CDR1 is DFQATT, CDR2 SNEGSKA (reference sequence). The chain's CDR3 is CSATYGGYTF. In DNA, the CDR3 is TGCAGTGCCACCTATGGGGGCTACACCTTC.

This clonotype came up a few times. This beta chain is an unintended read in a library built for alpha chains; its size means little. The rearrangement joins TRBV10-3 to TRBJ2-6, with 7 bases aligning to TRBD1. The CDR3 is made up of 18 amino acids. J lost 0 bases, V lost 9 bases, and 14 bases had no gene match. Germline CDR1 and CDR2: ENHRY and SYGVKD. CDR3 residues: CAIRQGSPQDSGANVLTF. CDR3 DNA sequence: TGTGCCATTAGACAGGGATCCCCCCAAGACTCTGGGGCCAACGTCCTGACTTTC.

This clonotype was detected many times. This beta chain is a stray read from a library made for alpha chains; its abundance is not meaningful. CDR3 nucleotides: TGTGCCATCAGCGGGACAGGGGACACTGAAGCTTTCTTT. Its protein product is CAISGTGDTEAFF. V gene TRBV10-3 combines with J gene TRBJ1-1, with 10 bases aligning to TRBD1. The CDR3 length is 13 residues. Trimming took 6 bases from V and 3 from J; bases not matched to a gene: 1. The germline V gene encodes CDR1 ENHRY and CDR2 SYGVKD.

Many counts were recorded for this clonotype. This beta chain is an unintended read in a library built for alpha chains; its size means little. The chain links TRBV27 to TRBJ2-1, with 7 bases that match TRBD2. Germline CDR1 MNHEY, CDR2 SMNVEV (reference sequence). Trimming removed 5 bases from V and 0 bases from J; junction bases left unmatched: 19. CDR3 size: 20 residues. CDR3 region: CASSLKRGPHSRSSYNEQFF. The CDR3 region has the DNA TGTGCCAGCAGTCTGAAGCGGGGCCCACACTCAAGGAGCTCCTACAATGAGCAGTTCTTC.

This clonotype was counted once. Being off target in a library aimed at alpha chains, this beta chain has a size of little meaning. The V call is TRBV2, the J call TRBJ2-7; 7 nucleotides align to TRBD1. Germline V lookup: CDR1 SNHLY, CDR2 FYNNEI. Losses at the gene ends were 5 bases for V and 2 bases for J; bases not matched to a gene: 3. The CDR3 sequence is 13 residues long. This chain's CDR3 is CASSRQGPYEQYF. The CDR3, as DNA: TGTGCCAGCAGTAGACAGGGTCCCTACGAGCAGTACTTC.

Worth noting for this clonotype: This beta chain is a stray sequence in a library constructed for alpha chains; its clone size is not meaningful. V and J are TRBV7-9 and TRBJ2-1; a possible D gene is TRBD2 (5 bases). From germline, CDR1 is SEHNR and CDR2 FQNEAQ (reference sequence). Trimming shortened V by 3 bases and J by 8 bases, and 8 bases separated the two germline ends. The CDR3 consists of 12 residues. DNA of the CDR3: TGTGCCAGCAGCTTGTCCGGGGATGAGCAGTTCTTC. As protein: CASSLSGDEQFF.

This clonotype was recorded at least ten times. Because the library targeted alpha chains, this beta chain is an off-target read whose size means little. This chain connects TRBV2 to TRBJ2-3; D gene ambiguous. Germline CDR1 and CDR2: SNHLY and FYNNEI. The CDR3 has 13 amino acids. Trimming took 3 bases from V and 2 from J, leaving 6 bases between them. The CDR3 nucleotides read TGTGCCAGCAGTGATCGGATCACAGATACGCAGTATTTT. Translated, it gives CASSDRITDTQYF.

This clonotype was counted ten times or more. As an off-target read in a library built for alpha chains, this beta chain has a frequency of little significance. The rearrangement links TRBV6-5 to TRBJ2-3; unclear D gene. The germline V gene has CDR1 MNHEY and CDR2 SVGAGI. The CDR3 sequence is 11 residues long. V was cut by 3 bases and J by 8 bases, with 6 bases left in between. The CDR3 reads CASSYLGTQYF. The CDR3 DNA sequence: TGTGCCAGCAGTTATTTGGGTACGCAGTATTTT.

This clonotype has at least ten counts. Since the library was made to target alpha chains, this beta chain is a stray read and its abundance is not meaningful. The chain uses TRBV20-1 and TRBJ2-3; D is unclear. Germline CDR1 and CDR2: DFQATT and SNEGSKA (reference sequence). The CDR3 runs 16 residues. Trimming took off 0 bases at V and 0 bases at J, with 13 bases between the two ends. The CDR3 region is CSAREFLRVSTDTQYF. The CDR3 region has the DNA TGCAGTGCTAGAGAGTTCCTCCGAGTGAGCACAGATACGCAGTATTTT.

With respect to this clonotype: A read error may produce the germline difference seen at one junction end. The library was built for alpha chains, so this beta chain is an off-target read and its size means little. The chain employs TRBV19 and TRBJ2-7; 9 positions match TRBD1. This CDR3 is built from 16 residues. Germline V gene data show CDR1 as LNHDA and CDR2 as SQIVND (reference sequence). The CDR3 coding sequence is TGTGCCGGTAGTATTCCAGCCGGGACAGGGCACAACGAGCAGTACTTC. Residues: CAGSIPAGTGHNEQYF.

This clonotype was picked up many times. This beta chain is off target for a library built for alpha chains, so its abundance means little. The gene calls are TRBV5-6 and TRBJ2-3, with 8 bases lining up with TRBD2. With 0 bases clipped from V and 4 bases from J, the junction kept 7 bases outside the gene matches. This CDR3 has 16 residues. Germline V CDR1 and CDR2: SGHDT, YYEEEE. CDR3 in amino acids: CASSLGWAGGSDTQYF. The CDR3 bases are TGTGCCAGCAGCTTGGGATGGGCGGGGGGCTCAGATACGCAGTATTTT.

This clonotype occurred many times. A library prepared for alpha chains yielded this beta chain as an off-target read; its size is of little meaning. This sequence joins TRBV3-1 and TRBJ2-2; no definite D call. The CDR3 length is 12 residues. The V gene lost 4 bases and the J gene lost 6 bases, with 6 bases spanning the gap. Germline V gene lookup returns CDR1 LGHDT and CDR2 YNNKEL (reference sequence). The CDR3 spells CASSPLAGELFF. For the CDR3, the DNA is TGTGCCAGCAGCCCCCTCGCCGGGGAGCTGTTTTTT.

Many counts were recorded for this clonotype. The library was designed around alpha chains, so this beta chain is a stray read whose abundance carries little weight. The chain has TRBV5-6 and TRBJ2-5; D is possibly TRBD2 (5 bases). CDR1 and CDR2 (germline): SGHDT, YYEEEE. There are 13 residues in the CDR3. V was shortened by 1 base and J by 5 bases, with 9 bases between the two germline ends. The CDR3 is CASSLRTGETQYF. The CDR3 DNA reads TGTGCCAGCAGCTTGCGGACTGGGGAGACCCAGTACTTC.

Comments on this clonotype: This beta chain came through as a stray read in a library set up for alpha chains, and its size says little. The V call is TRBV10-1, the J call TRBJ1-1, with D tentatively TRBD1 (6 bases). Trimming removed 6 bases at V and 0 bases at J, with 20 bases between. This CDR3 spans 17 amino acids. Germline-derived CDR1 and CDR2 are WNHNN and SYGVQD (reference sequence). The DNA of the CDR3 is TGCGCCAGCAGGACCGCAGGGGTCATAACCATGAACACTGAAGCTTTCTTT. Its protein product is CASRTAGVITMNTEAFF.

In this sample, this clonotype is medium-sized (0.01 to 0.1%). This beta chain turned up in a library designed for alpha chains; as an off-target read, its abundance says little. V is TRBV12-3 or TRBV12-4 and J is TRBJ1-4; 9 nucleotides agree with TRBD1. CDR3 size: 14 residues. With 6 bases clipped from V and 8 bases from J, the junction kept 7 bases outside the gene matches. CDR3 coding DNA: TGTGCCAGCAGGGCACAGGGGGCGGGAGAAAAACTGTTTTTT. Translated: CASRAQGAGEKLFF.

This clonotype was observed many times. Little can be read into the size of this beta chain, an off-target read in a library designed for alpha chains. J is TRBJ2-1 and V is TRBV6-2 or TRBV6-3; 10 bases are a match to TRBD2. The V segment lost 6 bases and the J segment 4 bases; nucleotides outside the gene matches: 6. Germline loops: CDR1 MNHEY, CDR2 SVGEGT. CDR3 length: 15 residues. This chain's CDR3 is CASSLAGGYYNEQFF. CDR3 nucleotides: TGTGCCAGCAGCTTAGCGGGGGGCTATTACAATGAGCAGTTCTTC.

Turning to this clonotype: The library was built for alpha chains, so this beta chain is an off-target read and its size means little. The rearrangement links TRBV7-9 to TRBJ2-7; D tentatively reads TRBD1 or TRBD2 (5 bases each). Per germline, CDR1 SEHNR and CDR2 FQNEAQ (reference sequence). Trimming cost V 1 base and J 3 bases, with 10 bases left between them. This CDR3 has 14 residues. The CDR3 spells CASSLVGTDYEQYF. The CDR3, as DNA: TGTGCCAGCAGCTTAGTGGGGACCGACTACGAGCAGTACTTC.

This clonotype was observed at least ten times. This beta chain slipped into a library made for alpha chains as a stray read, so its size is not meaningful. This chain joins TRBV20-1 and TRBJ2-7; D remains ambiguous. The germline V gene encodes CDR1 DFQATT and CDR2 SNEGSKA (reference sequence). V was clipped by 0 bases and J by 3 bases, with 15 bases between them. This CDR3 is built from 15 residues. The CDR3 here is CSARDPDAVRYEQYF. CDR3 DNA sequence: TGCAGTGCTAGAGACCCGGACGCGGTCCGCTACGAGCAGTACTTC.